Below, 14 T cell receptor beta chains from the same sample are listed, as sequenced in a study of CD8+CD57+ T cells in acquired aplastic anemia. Profiling that covered TCR beta VDJ and CDR3 relied on genomic DNA as its template. Using its own MiXCR run on the reads, TCRdb lists one record per CDR3 protein. The table includes approximately 170,000 distinct CDR3 sequences, roughly 63% detected once. The sequenced sample consisted of sorted CD4+, CD8+, or CD8+CD57+ T cells (not recorded which) from PBMCs. The receptors originated from a human donor in good health.

This clonotype was observed many times. The DNA of the CDR3 is TGTGCCAGTAGTATCGTGACAGGACCTACCTACGAGCAGTACTTC. Translating gives CASSIVTGPTYEQYF. The rearrangement uses TRBV19 and TRBJ2-7; perhaps TRBD1 as D (6 bases). Between the trimmed V and J ends, which lost 3 bases and 2 bases, there was a span of 14 bases. CDR3 length: 15 amino acids. Per the germline V gene, CDR1 is LNHDA and CDR2 is SQIVND (reference sequence).

As for this clonotype: The germline gene is not matched at one end of the junction; a read error may be the cause. CDR3 loop: CSAPDRANEQFF. The DNA for the CDR3 is TGCAGTGCTCCGGACAGGGCCAATGAGCAGTTCTTT. The chain has TRBV20-1 and TRBJ2-1; 8 nucleotides align to TRBD1. Germline lookup yields CDR1 DFQATT and CDR2 SNEGSKA (reference sequence). CDR3 length equals 12 residues.

V gene TRBV29-1 combines with J gene TRBJ2-7; TRBD1 might be the D (8 bases). Deletions cut 3 bases from V and 5 bases from J, with 14 bases between. Germline values: CDR1 SQVTM, CDR2 ANQGSEA. The CDR3 is 13 residues long. The CDR3 coding sequence is TGCAGCGTTGAGGGACAGGCGGGAGACGAGCAGTACTTC. This translates into CSVEGQAGDEQYF.

The chain is built from TRBV15 and TRBJ2-7; 7 bases align to TRBD1. The CDR3 loop spans 16 amino acids. Germline V gene sequence: CDR1 LNHNV, CDR2 YYDKDF (reference sequence). The ends lost 3 bases at V and 0 bases at J; junction bases unmatched: 8. The CDR3 region has the DNA TGTGCCACCAGCAGTGTGGACAGGTCTTCCTCCTACGAGCAGTACTTC. It translates to CATSSVDRSSSYEQYF. Full variable domain (rest looked up from reference TRBV15 and TRBJ2-7): DAMVIQNPRYQVTQFGKPVTLSCSQTLNHNVMYWYQQKSSQAPKLLFHYYDKDFNNEADTPDNFQSRRPNTSFCFLDIRSPGLGDTAMYLCATSSVDRSSSYEQYFGPGTRLTVT.

The V and J genes are TRBV20-1 and TRBJ2-3; 11 bases agree with TRBD2. CDR1 and CDR2 from the germline V gene are DFQATT and SNEGSKA (reference sequence). V lost 4 bases, J lost 2 bases, and 8 bases stayed unmatched. This CDR3 has 16 amino acids. CDR3 in amino acids: CSATERLAGITDTQYF. DNA of the CDR3: TGCAGTGCTACCGAACGACTAGCGGGAATCACAGATACGCAGTATTTT.

V is TRBV20-1 and J is TRBJ1-4; D remains unclear. The CDR3 loop spans 12 amino acids. CDR1 is DFQATT, CDR2 SNEGSKA, per germline (reference sequence). Trimming took off 3 bases at V and 4 bases at J, with 6 bases between the two ends. CDR3 DNA: TGCAGTGCTAGTTCGAGTAATGAAAAACTGTTTTTT. Its translation is CSASSSNEKLFF.

CDR3 in DNA: TGCAGTGCTAGAGAGGTGGACAGAAACACTGAAGCTTTCTTT. This translates into CSAREVDRNTEAFF. The chain couples TRBV20-1 to TRBJ1-1; D possibly corresponds to TRBD1 (6 bases). V lost 0 bases and J 2 bases, leaving 10 bases between the germline ends. The CDR3 covers 14 residues. The germline gives CDR1 DFQATT, CDR2 SNEGSKA (reference sequence).

Concerning this clonotype itself: Just one base apart from a much larger clone, this may be a read error. This is likely a read error, given that the CDR3 carries no conserved phenylalanine or tryptophan at its end. The V gene is TRBV6-2 or TRBV6-3, the J gene TRBJ2-7; D ambiguous. V lost 6 bases and J lost 1, with 13 bases in between. Germline values: CDR1 MNHEY, CDR2 SVGEGT. The CDR3 length is 14 residues. The CDR3 region is CASSTLLASYEQYC. The CDR3, as DNA: TGTGCCAGCAGCACCCTTCTCGCTTCCTACGAGCAGTACTGC.

The V call is TRBV7-3, the J call TRBJ2-2; D perhaps matches TRBD1 (7 bases). CDR3 length: 15 amino acids. Trimming pared 2 bases from V and 4 bases from J, leaving 11 bases between. Germline CDR1 SGHTA, CDR2 FQGTGA. The CDR3 sequence is CASSLQGEVTGELFF. For the CDR3, the DNA is TGTGCCAGCAGCTTACAGGGGGAGGTCACCGGGGAGCTGTTTTTT.

The chain employs TRBV5-1 and TRBJ2-5; TRBD2 might be the D (6 bases). The CDR3 is 13 residues long. Germline loops: CDR1 SGHRS, CDR2 YFSETQ. V was cut by 4 bases and J by 5 bases, with 12 bases left in between. As DNA, the CDR3 is TGCGCCAGCAGCGACGGGACTCTGGAGACCCAGTACTTC. Its translation is CASSDGTLETQYF.

This chain uses TRBV5-1 with TRBJ2-7, with a possible D match to TRBD2 (7 bases). The J call may not be correct, given that the DNA end is closer to TRBJ2-5. The CDR3 extends over 14 amino acids. Germline CDR1 and CDR2: SGHRS and YFSETQ. Here the CDR3 DNA reads TGCGCCAGCAGCTTGAGGGGGGGTCAAGAGACCCAGTACTTC. It specifies CASSLRGGQETQYF.

This chain uses TRBV10-2 with TRBJ2-1, with TRBD2 matching 7 bases. Losses at the gene ends were 6 bases for V and 7 bases for J; bases not matched to a gene: 18. The length of the CDR3 is 17 residues. Looked up from germline, CDR1 is WSHSY and CDR2 is SAAADI. The CDR3 DNA sequence: TGCGCCAGCAGGGGTCTTGAGGCGCGGGAGAGCCCTAATGAGCAGTTCTTC. It encodes CASRGLEARESPNEQFF.

The chain couples TRBV2 to TRBJ1-2, with TRBD1 as a possible D gene (5 bases). The CDR3 runs 15 residues. V lost 2 bases to trimming and J lost 3 bases, with 13 bases between them. Per the germline V gene, CDR1 is SNHLY and CDR2 is FYNNEI. The CDR3 loop reads CASSERQGSYYGYTF. The CDR3 nucleotides are TGTGCCAGCAGTGAAAGGCAGGGTTCGTACTATGGCTACACCTTC.

The V call is TRBV15, the J call TRBJ2-1; 9 bases are a match to TRBD1. V was clipped by 3 bases and J by 4 bases; unmatched bases: 7. CDR1 is LNHNV and CDR2 is YYDKDF in the germline V gene (reference sequence). The CDR3 totals 16 residues. The CDR3 DNA reads as TGTGCCACCAGCAGTTACACCGGGACAGGGTACAATGAGCAGTTCTTC. Translating it yields CATSSYTGTGYNEQFF.